Listed here are 31 T cell receptor beta chains from one sample, sequenced in a study of CD8 T cells in ankylosing spondylitis. TCRdb reprocessed the 5' RACE reads via MiXCR and lists one record per CDR3 protein. The sample records about 150,000 distinct CDR3 sequences, more than 40% being singletons. Sequenced: synovial fluid, either unsorted or a sorted T cell fraction (not recorded which). The source is a male donor with ankylosing spondylitis.

The chain combines TRBV4-3 with TRBJ2-4; D uncertain. The CDR3 runs 15 residues. Germline values: CDR1 LGHNA, CDR2 YSLEER. V lost 2 bases, J lost 6 bases, and 14 bases lay in between. CDR3 nucleotides: TGCGCCAGCAGCCAAATTGAGTCCGAACTAAACATTCAGTACTTC. Its translation is CASSQIESELNIQYF.

The gene calls are TRBV4-1 and TRBJ1-2; D unresolved. CDR1 MGHRA and CDR2 YSYEKL come from the germline V gene. V lost 1 base and J 4 bases, leaving 10 bases between the germline ends. The CDR3 contains 14 residues. CDR3 coding DNA: TGCGCCAGCAGCCAAGTGGCGGGAGTCTATGGCTACACCTTC. It encodes CASSQVAGVYGYTF.

The V and J genes are TRBV20-1 and TRBJ1-2, with D perhaps matching TRBD1 (5 bases). CDR1 is DFQATT and CDR2 is SNEGSKA in the germline V gene (reference sequence). This CDR3 is 15 amino acids long. V was trimmed by 6 bases and J by 0 bases, leaving 17 bases between them. CDR3 in amino acids: CSAPEQDTTNYGYTF. Here the CDR3 DNA reads TGCAGTGCCCCCGAACAGGACACCACTAACTATGGCTACACCTTC.

The chain is built from TRBV4-2 and TRBJ2-1; 9 nucleotides line up with TRBD2. Germline CDR1 is LGHNA and CDR2 is YNFKEQ. The CDR3 sequence is 14 residues long. V gave up 4 bases and J gave up 5 bases; unmatched junction bases: 3. Here the CDR3 reads CASSPPSGDNEQFF. The CDR3 DNA reads TGTGCCAGCAGCCCCCCTAGCGGGGACAATGAGCAGTTCTTC.

V usage is TRBV6-5 and J usage is TRBJ2-5; D is unresolved. The CDR3 has 11 amino acids. In germline, CDR1 is MNHEY, CDR2 SVGAGI. Trimming took 7 bases from V and 4 from J, leaving 7 bases between them. CDR3 nucleotide sequence: TGTGCCAGCACCTGGGGAGAGACCCAGTACTTC. This gives the protein CASTWGETQYF.

The DNA of the CDR3 is TGTGCCACGCGGAATCTCCCCGGGGAGCTGTTTTTT. Amino acids: CATRNLPGELFF. The chain joins TRBV10-3 to TRBJ2-2; D gene unclear. The V gene lost 10 bases and the J gene lost 6 bases, with 12 bases spanning the gap. This CDR3 comprises 12 residues. Germline V CDR1 and CDR2: ENHRY, SYGVKD.

The chain carries TRBV5-1 and TRBJ1-1; maybe TRBD1 (5 bases). The ends were cut back, 2 bases at V and 0 bases at J, with 14 bases in the middle. The CDR3 sequence is 16 residues long. Germline lookup yields CDR1 SGHRS and CDR2 YFSETQ. CDR3: CASSLPHDSMNTEAFF. The CDR3 DNA reads TGCGCCAGCAGCTTACCCCACGACAGTATGAACACTGAAGCTTTCTTT.

This chain connects TRBV12-3 or TRBV12-4 to TRBJ2-7, with a tentative D call TRBD1 (6 bases). CDR3 size: 15 residues. V gave up 3 bases and J gave up 6 bases, with 18 bases separating them. DNA for the CDR3: TGTGCCAGCAGTTTGCCCCCGGGACACGGGTGCGAGCAGTACTTC. Amino acids: CASSLPPGHGCEQYF.

This clonotype was seen repeatedly, ten times or more. The V gene is TRBV27, the J gene TRBJ2-1; D unclear. Germline V lookup: CDR1 MNHEY, CDR2 SMNVEV (reference sequence). The CDR3 totals 15 residues. Trimming took off 2 bases at V and 0 bases at J, with 8 bases between the two ends. The CDR3 reads CASSLTLSSYNEQFF. The DNA of the CDR3 is TGTGCCAGCAGTTTAACCCTGAGCTCCTACAATGAGCAGTTCTTC.

This clonotype has only a few counts. CDR3 bases: TGTGCCAGCAGCTCCCTGACTAGCTTTAGTCAGTACTTC. Its protein is CASSSLTSFSQYF. This rearrangement joins TRBV5-6 to TRBJ2-4, with TRBD2 matching 7 bases. The germline V gene encodes CDR1 SGHDT and CDR2 YYEEEE. The trim removed 3 bases at V and 12 bases at J, leaving 9 bases unmatched. This CDR3 has 13 amino acids.

J is TRBJ1-1 and V is TRBV4-2; unclear D gene. This CDR3 region has 15 residues. V shed 1 base and J shed 5 bases, with 14 bases lying between them. Germline assignment: CDR1 LGHNA and CDR2 YNFKEQ. The CDR3 sequence is CASSQVPGIGTEAFF. In nucleotides, the CDR3 is TGTGCCAGCAGCCAAGTTCCGGGGATCGGAACTGAAGCTTTCTTT.

V is TRBV7-9 and J is TRBJ2-7; 13 bases map to TRBD2. Trimming cost V 5 bases and J 7 bases; bases outside gene matches: 11. CDR3 length: 16 amino acids. Looked up from germline, CDR1 is SEHNR and CDR2 is FQNEAQ (reference sequence). In DNA form, the CDR3 reads TGTGCCAGCAGCACGAGAGGACTAGCGGGAGTGGGTGAGCAGTACTTC. Encoded protein: CASSTRGLAGVGEQYF. The full variable domain, with the rest looked up from reference TRBV7-9 and TRBJ2-7, is DTGVSQNPRHKITKRGQNVTFRCDPISEHNRLYWYRQTLGQGPEFLTYFQNEAQLEKSRLLSDRFSAERPKGSFSTLEIQRTEQGDSAMYLCASSTRGLAGVGEQYFGPGTRLTVT.

The chain carries TRBV5-1 and TRBJ1-3; D remains unclear. V was trimmed by 2 bases and J by 2 bases, leaving 8 bases between them. The CDR3 runs 14 residues. Germline-derived CDR1 and CDR2 are SGHRS and YFSETQ. The CDR3, as DNA: TGCGCCAGCAGCTTCGGGCTACCTGGAAACACCATATATTTT. It encodes CASSFGLPGNTIYF. The full variable domain, completed using reference TRBV5-1 and TRBJ1-3, is KAGVTQTPRYLIKTRGQQVTLSCSPISGHRSVSWYQQTPGQGLQFLFEYFSETQRNKGNFPGRFSGRQFSNSRSEMNVSTLELGDSALYLCASSFGLPGNTIYFGEGSWLTVV.

This chain connects TRBV4-3 to TRBJ1-1, with D uncertain. The V end lost 0 bases, the J end lost 4 bases, and 12 bases lay between the germline ends. The length of the CDR3 is 15 residues. Germline CDR1 LGHNA, CDR2 YSLEER. CDR3 DNA sequence: TGCGCCAGCAGCCAAGATCTTGGAGCCGGCACTGAAGCTTTCTTT. Amino acids: CASSQDLGAGTEAFF.

This clonotype was detected many times. This chain links TRBV5-1 with TRBJ2-7; D is undetermined. The V gene's germline CDR1 is SGHRS and CDR2 YFSETQ. This CDR3 is built from 13 residues. With 2 bases removed from V and 2 bases from J, the gap between germline ends came to 8 bases. Written as DNA, the CDR3 is TGCGCCAGCAGCTTTAGTACTCCCTACGAGCAGTACTTC. This sequence encodes CASSFSTPYEQYF. Complete variable domain (other parts from reference TRBV5-1 and TRBJ2-7): KAGVTQTPRYLIKTRGQQVTLSCSPISGHRSVSWYQQTPGQGLQFLFEYFSETQRNKGNFPGRFSGRQFSNSRSEMNVSTLELGDSALYLCASSFSTPYEQYFGPGTRLTVT.

The CDR3 nucleotides read TGTGCCAGCAGTTATCCCGCGGGAGGAAACTACAATGAGCAGTTCTTC. Translating gives CASSYPAGGNYNEQFF. This chain uses TRBV6-5 with TRBJ2-1; TRBD2 matches at 8 bases. V shed 3 bases, J shed 3 bases, and the junction held 7 bases outside the gene matches. The CDR3 runs to 16 residues. Germline values: CDR1 MNHEY, CDR2 SVGAGI.

The rearrangement links TRBV15 to TRBJ2-6; TRBD1 matches at 9 bases. Germline CDR1 reads LNHNV; CDR2 reads YYDKDF (reference sequence). The CDR3 is 16 amino acids. Trimming at V came to 5 bases and at J to 0 bases, leaving 2 bases not matched to a gene. Here the CDR3 DNA reads TGTGCCACCAGCCGGGACAGGGCCTCTGGGGCCAACGTCCTGACTTTC. This translates into CATSRDRASGANVLTF. Variable domain in full (rest from reference TRBV15 and TRBJ2-6): DAMVIQNPRYQVTQFGKPVTLSCSQTLNHNVMYWYQQKSSQAPKLLFHYYDKDFNNEADTPDNFQSRRPNTSFCFLDIRSPGLGDTAMYLCATSRDRASGANVLTFGAGSRLTVL.

This chain uses TRBV29-1 with TRBJ1-2; 8 bases align to TRBD1. Unmatched junction bases numbered 4, after V lost 7 bases and J lost 0 bases. The CDR3 sequence is 13 residues long. Germline V CDR1 and CDR2: SQVTM, ANQGSEA. The CDR3 DNA reads TGCAGCGCCTGGACAGGGCCTAACTATGGCTACACCTTC. Protein product: CSAWTGPNYGYTF.

The chain recombines TRBV7-9 with TRBJ2-2; 7 bases line up with TRBD1. Germline CDR1 SEHNR, CDR2 FQNEAQ (reference sequence). The CDR3 sequence is 15 residues long. Unmatched junction bases numbered 6, after V lost 5 bases and J lost 3 bases. The CDR3 protein is CASSLRGLDTGELFF. As DNA, the CDR3 is TGTGCCAGCAGCCTAAGGGGGCTCGACACCGGGGAGCTGTTTTTT.

CDR3 residues: CSAEGRSGSSYEQYF. DNA for the CDR3: TGCAGCGCAGAAGGTAGGAGCGGAAGCTCCTACGAGCAGTACTTC. The chain links TRBV29-1 to TRBJ2-7; possibly TRBD2 for D (5 bases). The V and J ends lost 7 bases and 0 bases respectively, with 19 bases between them. The CDR3 sequence is 15 residues long. The germline V gene has CDR1 SQVTM and CDR2 ANQGSEA.

The chain joins TRBV20-1 to TRBJ2-7, with 9 bases that match TRBD1. Germline V lookup: CDR1 DFQATT, CDR2 SNEGSKA (reference sequence). J gave up 3 bases and V 3 bases, and 6 bases lay outside the gene matches. This CDR3 is built from 14 residues. The CDR3 bases are TGCAGTGCTAGGACAGGGGGTTTCGTCTACGAGCAGTACTTC. The encoded protein is CSARTGGFVYEQYF.

There are many counts of this clonotype. The chain has TRBV18 and TRBJ2-7; 7 bases are a match to TRBD1. Germline V lookup: CDR1 KGHSH, CDR2 LQKENI. Trimming took 3 bases from V and 4 from J; bases not matched to a gene: 3. The CDR3 length is 13 residues. The CDR3 loop reads CASSPPTGYEQYF. As DNA, the CDR3 is TGTGCCAGCTCACCTCCGACAGGGTACGAGCAGTACTTC.

This rearrangement joins TRBV2 to TRBJ1-3; D is undetermined. The CDR3 length is 17 residues. V lost 0 bases, J lost 2 bases, and 14 bases lay in between. Germline-derived CDR1 and CDR2 are SNHLY and FYNNEI. This chain's CDR3 is CASSEAPGVPTGNTIYF. The CDR3 coding sequence is TGTGCCAGCAGTGAAGCCCCGGGCGTGCCAACTGGAAACACCATATATTTT.

This clonotype has only a few counts. The rearrangement uses TRBV28 and TRBJ1-1, with 8 positions matching TRBD1. This CDR3 comprises 15 residues. The ends lost 7 bases at V and 4 bases at J; junction bases unmatched: 11. Looked up from germline, CDR1 is MDHEN and CDR2 is SYDVKM. CDR3 bases: TGTGCCAGCAAAAAACCCGACAGGGGAGGCACTGAAGCTTTCTTT. Amino acid sequence: CASKKPDRGGTEAFF. The entire variable domain, with the rest obtained from reference TRBV28 and TRBJ1-1, is as follows: DVKVTQSSRYLVKRTGEKVFLECVQDMDHENMFWYRQDPGLGLRLIYFSYDVKMKEKGDIPEGYSVSREKKERFSLILESASTNQTSMYLCASKKPDRGGTEAFFGQGTRLTVV.

The chain links TRBV9 to TRBJ2-5; TRBD2 is a possible D gene (7 bases). This CDR3 has 14 residues. Trimming took 3 bases from V and 4 from J, leaving 13 bases between them. CDR1 and CDR2 (germline): SGDLS, YYNGEE. This CDR3 is CASSDQGGGETQYF. The CDR3 DNA follows: TGTGCCAGCAGCGATCAAGGGGGGGGAGAGACCCAGTACTTC.

The chain employs TRBV9 and TRBJ1-2, with TRBD1 as a possible D gene (6 bases). Germline V gives CDR1 SGDLS, CDR2 YYNGEE. V lost 2 bases, J lost 2 bases, and 16 bases lay in between. The CDR3 is made up of 16 amino acids. The CDR3 spells CASSVGGRVSNYGYTF. CDR3 in DNA: TGTGCCAGCAGCGTTGGGGGCAGGGTTTCCAACTATGGCTACACCTTC. Together with reference TRBV9 and TRBJ1-2, the CDR3 gives the full variable domain: DSGVTQTPKHLITATGQRVTLRCSPRSGDLSVYWYQQSLDQGLQFLIQYYNGEERAKGNILERFSAQQFPDLHSELNLSSLELGDSALYFCASSVGGRVSNYGYTFGSGTRLTVV.

This clonotype came up many times. V and J are TRBV29-1 and TRBJ2-1; D is undetermined. Germline V gene sequence: CDR1 SQVTM, CDR2 ANQGSEA. Trimming removed 7 bases at V and 7 bases at J, with 20 bases between. CDR3 length: 14 amino acids. CDR3 bases: TGCAGCGCTCACGTCGGGTCTGGGTTGAATGAGCAGTTCTTC. Amino acids: CSAHVGSGLNEQFF.

The chain has TRBV12-3 or TRBV12-4 and TRBJ2-1, with TRBD1 matching 10 bases. V lost 7 bases to trimming and J lost 6 bases; unmatched junction nucleotides: 6. The CDR3 sequence is 14 residues long. For the CDR3, the DNA is TGTGCCAGCACCGACAGGGGGCGACGCAATGAGCAGTTCTTC. This gives the protein CASTDRGRRNEQFF.

There are a few counts of this clonotype. The chain carries TRBV13 and TRBJ2-2; D not certain. The CDR3 runs 12 residues. The V and J ends lost 1 base and 7 bases respectively, with 4 bases between them. Germline V gene lookup returns CDR1 PRHDT and CDR2 FYEKMQ (reference sequence). The CDR3 coding sequence is TGTGCCAGCAGCTTAGAGAACGGGGAGCTGTTTTTT. The encoded protein is CASSLENGELFF.

This sequence joins TRBV12-3 or TRBV12-4 and TRBJ1-2; D is ambiguous. The CDR3 length is 15 residues. The ends were cut back, 6 bases at V and 2 bases at J, with 16 bases in the middle. CDR3 sequence: CASSPTAQTNYGYTF. CDR3 nucleotide sequence: TGTGCCAGCAGCCCCACCGCGCAGACCAACTATGGCTACACCTTC.

In this sample, this clonotype turned up a few times. The rearrangement uses TRBV6-6 and TRBJ2-2, with 7 bases matching TRBD1. The germline CDR1 and CDR2 sequences are MNHNY and SVGAGI (reference sequence). This CDR3 spans 12 amino acids. With 6 bases clipped from V and 7 bases from J, the junction kept 2 bases outside the gene matches. In DNA form, the CDR3 reads TGTGCCAGCAGGCCAGGGGGCGGGGAGCTGTTTTTT. Translating it yields CASRPGGGELFF.